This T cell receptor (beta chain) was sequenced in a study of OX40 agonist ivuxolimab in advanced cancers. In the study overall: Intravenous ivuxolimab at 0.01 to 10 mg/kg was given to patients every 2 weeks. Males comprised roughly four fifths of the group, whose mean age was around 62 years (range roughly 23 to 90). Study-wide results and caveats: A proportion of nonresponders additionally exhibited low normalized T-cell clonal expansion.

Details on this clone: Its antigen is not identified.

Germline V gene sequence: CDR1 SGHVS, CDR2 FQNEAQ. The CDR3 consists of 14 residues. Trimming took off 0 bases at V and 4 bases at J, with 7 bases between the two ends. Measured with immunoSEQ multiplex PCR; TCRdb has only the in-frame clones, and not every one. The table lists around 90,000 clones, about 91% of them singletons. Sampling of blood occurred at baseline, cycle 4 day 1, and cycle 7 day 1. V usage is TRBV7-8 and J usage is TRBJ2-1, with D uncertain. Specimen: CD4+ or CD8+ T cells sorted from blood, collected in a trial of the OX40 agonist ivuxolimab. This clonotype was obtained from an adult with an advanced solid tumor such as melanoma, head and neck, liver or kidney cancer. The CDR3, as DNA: TGTGCCAGCAGCTTAGCGCTGTCTTACAATGAGCAGTTCTTC. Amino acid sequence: CASSLALSYNEQFF.